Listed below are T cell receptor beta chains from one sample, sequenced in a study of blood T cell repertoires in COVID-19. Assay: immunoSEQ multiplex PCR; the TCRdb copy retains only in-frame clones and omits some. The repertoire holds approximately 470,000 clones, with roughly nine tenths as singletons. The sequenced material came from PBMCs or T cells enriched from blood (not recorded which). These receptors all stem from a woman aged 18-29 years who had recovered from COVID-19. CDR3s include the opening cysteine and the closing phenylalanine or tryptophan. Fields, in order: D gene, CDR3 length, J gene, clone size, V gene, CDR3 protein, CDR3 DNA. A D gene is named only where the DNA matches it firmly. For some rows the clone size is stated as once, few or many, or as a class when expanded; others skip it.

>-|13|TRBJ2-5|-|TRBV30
CAWSGGTAETQYF
TGTGCCTGGAGTGGTGGGACTGCAGAGACCCAGTACTTC
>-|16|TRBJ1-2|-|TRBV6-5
CASSYSSEGLNYGYTF
TGTGCCAGCAGTTACTCGAGCGAAGGCCTCAACTATGGCTACACCTTC
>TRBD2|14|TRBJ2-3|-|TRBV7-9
CASSSSGGADTQYF
TGTGCCAGCAGCTCCAGCGGGGGGGCCGATACGCAGTATTTT
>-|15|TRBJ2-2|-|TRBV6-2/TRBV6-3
CASSFWGANTGELFF
TGTGCCAGCAGTTTTTGGGGGGCGAACACCGGGGAGCTGTTTTTT
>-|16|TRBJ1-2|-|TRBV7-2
CASSPRRWAGEDGYTF
TGTGCCAGCAGCCCCCGCCGTTGGGCAGGGGAAGATGGCTACACCTTC
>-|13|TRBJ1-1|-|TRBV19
CASSLNRDAEAFF
TGTGCCAGTAGTTTAAACAGGGATGCTGAAGCTTTCTTT
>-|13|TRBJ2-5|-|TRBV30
CAWKQGREETQYF
TGTGCCTGGAAGCAGGGTCGAGAAGAGACCCAGTACTTC
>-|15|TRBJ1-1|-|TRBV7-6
CASSLGAGTHTEAFF
TGTGCCAGCAGCTTAGGGGCCGGGACACACACTGAAGCTTTCTTT
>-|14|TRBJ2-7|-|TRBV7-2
CASSLVVNLSEQYF
TGTGCCAGCAGCTTGGTCGTTAACCTTAGCGAGCAGTACTTC
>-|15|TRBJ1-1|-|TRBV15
CATSRDPGGGTEAFF
TGTGCCACCAGCAGAGATCCGGGGGGCGGGACTGAAGCTTTCTTT
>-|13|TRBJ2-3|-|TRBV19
CASSMSQTDTQYF
TGTGCCAGTAGTATGTCACAGACAGATACGCAGTATTTT
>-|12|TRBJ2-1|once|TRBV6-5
CARGASYNEQFF
TGTGCCAGGGGGGCATCCTACAATGAGCAGTTCTTC
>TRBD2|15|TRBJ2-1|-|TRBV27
CASSLALAGTNEQFF
TGTGCCAGCAGTTTGGCACTAGCGGGGACGAATGAGCAGTTCTTC
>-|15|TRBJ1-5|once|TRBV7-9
CASSLGGPGGGPQHF
TGTGCCAGCAGCTTAGGTGGTCCGGGGGGCGGGCCCCAGCATTTT
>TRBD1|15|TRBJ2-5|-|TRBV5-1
CASSTPGQGTETQYF
TGCGCCAGCAGCACGCCGGGACAGGGGACGGAGACCCAGTACTTC
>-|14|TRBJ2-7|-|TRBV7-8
CASSLYGGPYEQYF
TGTGCCAGCAGCTTATATGGAGGACCCTACGAGCAGTACTTC
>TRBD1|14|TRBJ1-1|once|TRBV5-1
CASRPTGGNTEAFF
TGCGCCAGCAGACCGACAGGGGGGAACACTGAAGCTTTCTTT
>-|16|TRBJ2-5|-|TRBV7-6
CASSLYPRGNKETQYF
TGTGCCAGCAGCTTATATCCGAGGGGGAATAAAGAGACCCAGTACTTC
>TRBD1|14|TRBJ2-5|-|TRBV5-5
CASSSTGGLETQYF
TGTGCCAGCAGCTCTACAGGGGGCTTAGAGACCCAGTACTTC
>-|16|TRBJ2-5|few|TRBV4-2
CASSQDGSTQGETQYF
TGTGCCAGCAGCCAGGACGGGTCGACCCAGGGAGAGACCCAGTACTTC
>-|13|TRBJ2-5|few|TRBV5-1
CASSLGRGETQYF
TGCGCCAGCAGCTTAGGTCGGGGGGAGACCCAGTACTTC
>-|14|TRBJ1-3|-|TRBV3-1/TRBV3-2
CASSQNTGGNTIYF
TGTGCCAGCAGCCAAAACACCGGGGGAAACACCATATATTTT
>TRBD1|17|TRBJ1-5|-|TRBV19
CASNAGTGGYLWQPQHF
TGTGCCAGTAACGCCGGGACAGGGGGTTATTTGTGGCAGCCCCAGCATTTT
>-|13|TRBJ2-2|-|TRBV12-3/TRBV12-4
CASSLSVTGELFF
TGTGCCAGCAGTTTATCGGTCACCGGGGAGCTGTTTTTT
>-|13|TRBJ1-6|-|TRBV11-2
CASSLSGVSPLHF
TGTGCCAGCAGTCTGTCAGGGGTTTCACCCCTCCACTTT
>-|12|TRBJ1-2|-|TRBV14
CASSQNSPRKTF
TGTGCCAGCAGCCAAAACTCCCCCAGGAAAACCTTC
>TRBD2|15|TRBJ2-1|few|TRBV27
CASSSLAGGHGEQFF
TGTGCCAGCAGTTCTCTGGCGGGGGGGCACGGGGAGCAGTTCTTC
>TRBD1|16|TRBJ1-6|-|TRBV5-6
CASSLGAGQYNSPLHF
TGTGCCAGCAGTCTTGGGGCGGGACAGTATAATTCACCCCTCCACTTT
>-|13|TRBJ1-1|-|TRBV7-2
CASSLGARFEAFF
TGTGCCAGCAGCTTAGGGGCACGATTTGAAGCTTTCTTT
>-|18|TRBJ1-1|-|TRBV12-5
CASGLGLQVVRMNTEAFF
TGTGCTAGTGGTTTGGGGTTACAGGTTGTTCGTATGAACACTGAAGCTTTCTTT
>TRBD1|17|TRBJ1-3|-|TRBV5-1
CASSFYEGAASGNTIYF
TGCGCCAGCAGCTTTTATGAGGGGGCAGCTTCTGGAAACACCATATATTTT
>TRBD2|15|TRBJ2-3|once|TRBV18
CASSRLLAGEDTQYF
TGTGCCAGCTCACGTCTCTTAGCGGGGGAAGATACGCAGTATTTT
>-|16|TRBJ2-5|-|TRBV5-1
CASSLLSRGSGETQYF
TGCGCCAGCAGCTTGCTCTCTCGGGGGTCGGGAGAGACCCAGTACTTC
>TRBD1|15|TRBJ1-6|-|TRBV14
CASSHDSTGDSPLHF
TGTGCCAGCAGCCATGACTCGACAGGGGACTCACCCCTCCACTTT
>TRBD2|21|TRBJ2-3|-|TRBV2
CASSRPEGQKASGVMTDTQYF
TGTGCCAGCAGTCGTCCAGAGGGACAGAAGGCTAGCGGGGTGATGACAGATACGCAGTATTTT
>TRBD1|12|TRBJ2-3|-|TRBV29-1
CSVNRGRDTQYF
TGCAGCGTTAACAGGGGGCGGGATACGCAGTATTTT
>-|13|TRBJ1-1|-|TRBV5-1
CASSQGRNTEAFF
TGCGCCAGCAGCCAGGGTCGGAACACTGAAGCTTTCTTT
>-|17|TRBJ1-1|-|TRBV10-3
CAISEPPGSGVGTEAFF
TGTGCCATCAGTGAGCCCCCTGGTTCAGGGGTTGGCACTGAAGCTTTCTTT
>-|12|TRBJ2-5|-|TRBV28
CASRDFQETQYF
TGTGCCAGCCGGGACTTCCAAGAGACCCAGTACTTC
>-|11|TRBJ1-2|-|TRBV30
CAWAQGDGYTF
TGTGCCTGGGCACAGGGAGATGGCTACACCTTC
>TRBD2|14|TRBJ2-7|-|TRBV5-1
CASSFLAGEYEQYF
TGCGCCAGCAGCTTCCTAGCGGGGGAATACGAGCAGTACTTC
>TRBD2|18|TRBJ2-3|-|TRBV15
CATSKGLAGVSSTDTQYF
TGTGCCACCAGCAAGGGACTAGCGGGGGTTTCTAGCACAGATACGCAGTATTTT
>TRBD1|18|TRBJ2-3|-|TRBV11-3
CASSSPGQGRESTDTQYF
TGTGCCAGCAGTTCTCCGGGACAGGGAAGGGAAAGCACAGATACGCAGTATTTT
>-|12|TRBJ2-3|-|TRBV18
CASSPSTDTQYF
TGTGCCAGCTCACCCTCCACAGATACGCAGTATTTT
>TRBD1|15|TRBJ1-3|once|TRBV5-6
CASSFTGTGGNTIYF
TGTGCCAGCAGCTTTACCGGGACAGGGGGTAACACCATATATTTT
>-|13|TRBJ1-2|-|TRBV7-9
CASSGIQGWGYTF
TGTGCCAGCAGCGGAATCCAGGGGTGGGGCTACACCTTC
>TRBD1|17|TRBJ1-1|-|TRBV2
CASRSTGGLKEDTEAFF
TGTGCCAGCAGAAGTACAGGGGGCTTAAAGGAGGACACTGAAGCTTTCTTT
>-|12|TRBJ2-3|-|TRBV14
CASSRRGDTQYF
TGTGCCAGCAGCCGACGGGGAGATACGCAGTATTTT
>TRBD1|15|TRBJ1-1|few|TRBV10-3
CAISAQTGRSTEAFF
TGTGCCATCAGTGCCCAGACAGGGCGGAGCACTGAAGCTTTCTTT
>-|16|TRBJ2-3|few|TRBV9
CASTKTGTLLTDTQYF
TGTGCCAGCACCAAGACCGGGACTCTCCTCACAGATACGCAGTATTTT
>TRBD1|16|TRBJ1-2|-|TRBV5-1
CASSPLSGQGAYGYTF
TGCGCCAGCAGCCCTCTCTCGGGACAGGGGGCCTATGGCTACACCTTC
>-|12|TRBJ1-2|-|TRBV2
CASSTGVPGYTF
TGTGCCAGCAGTACAGGCGTGCCTGGCTACACCTTC
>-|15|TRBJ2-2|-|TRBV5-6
CASRRYSGPTGELFF
TGTGCCAGCAGGAGGTATTCAGGGCCTACCGGGGAGCTGTTTTTT